What follows are 10 T cell receptor beta chains derived from one specimen sequenced in a study of OX40 agonist ivuxolimab in advanced cancers. Here immunoSEQ multiplex PCR was the method, and the copy in TCRdb shows in-frame clones only, minus some. Among about 98,000 clones listed, around 88% were seen once. The sequences come from CD4+ or CD8+ T cells sorted from blood, collected in a trial of the OX40 agonist ivuxolimab. These receptor sequences come from an adult with an advanced solid tumor such as melanoma, head and neck, liver or kidney cancer.

V usage is TRBV2 and J usage is TRBJ2-3; D gene ambiguous. The CDR3 is 14 amino acids. Germline CDR1 reads SNHLY; CDR2 reads FYNNEI. The V end was cut by 6 bases, the J end by 0 bases, with 10 bases between. The CDR3 nucleotides are TGTGCCAGCAGACCGGACCCTAGCACAGATACGCAGTATTTT. It yields the protein CASRPDPSTDTQYF.

This clone appeared a few times. This rearrangement joins TRBV29-1 to TRBJ1-1; tentative D call: TRBD1 (6 bases). The CDR3 spans 12 residues. Trimming shortened V by 4 bases and J by 3 bases, and 9 bases separated the two germline ends. Germline CDR1 SQVTM, CDR2 ANQGSEA. DNA of the CDR3: TGCAGCGTTGGGAGGGGGGACACTGAAGCTTTCTTT. It encodes CSVGRGDTEAFF.

The V and J genes are TRBV5-4 and TRBJ2-7, with D perhaps given as TRBD1 or TRBD2 (6 bases each). This CDR3 has 15 amino acids. V lost 5 bases and J lost 0, with 15 bases in between. CDR1 and CDR2 from the germline V gene are SGHNT and YYREEE (reference sequence). This CDR3 reads CASRAGTGSSYEQYF. The DNA for the CDR3 is TGTGCCAGCAGGGCGGGAACAGGGAGCTCCTACGAGCAGTACTTC.

V and J are TRBV11-2 and TRBJ2-7, with D perhaps being TRBD1 or TRBD2 (5 bases each). CDR1 and CDR2 from the germline V gene are SGHAT and FQNNGV. The CDR3 sequence is 14 residues long. V was clipped by 5 bases and J by 6 bases, with 17 bases between them. CDR3 residues: CASSPWSGTGEQYF. Written as DNA, the CDR3 is TGTGCCAGCAGCCCATGGTCAGGGACCGGCGAGCAGTACTTC.

The chain employs TRBV6-1 and TRBJ1-6; D possibly corresponds to TRBD1 (5 bases). The V gene lost 4 bases and the J gene lost 7 bases, with 11 bases spanning the gap. The V gene's germline CDR1 is MNHNS and CDR2 SASEGT. The CDR3 covers 14 residues. The CDR3 nucleotides are TGTGCCAGCAGTGCAGGGCTTAGGAATTCACCCCTCCACTTT. This codes for CASSAGLRNSPLHF.

The chain uses TRBV2 and TRBJ2-5; weak D call: TRBD1 (5 bases). CDR1 is SNHLY and CDR2 is FYNNEI in the germline V gene. This CDR3 contains 13 residues. V lost 4 bases and J lost 0, with 6 bases in between. The CDR3 region is CASSGQNQETQYF. The CDR3 region has the DNA TGTGCCAGCAGTGGACAGAACCAAGAGACCCAGTACTTC.

This sequence joins TRBV25-1 and TRBJ1-2; 12 bases fit TRBD1. CDR3 length: 14 residues. Looked up from germline, CDR1 is MGHDK and CDR2 is SYGVNS. V dropped 10 bases and J dropped 7; count of bases not matched to a gene: 10. The CDR3 protein is CATDRDRGLGGYTF. The CDR3 DNA reads as TGTGCCACTGATCGGGACAGGGGGCTAGGTGGCTACACCTTC.

The chain joins TRBV6-1 to TRBJ1-1, with 7 bases identical to TRBD1. Germline-derived CDR1 and CDR2 are MNHNS and SASEGT. The J segment lost 3 bases and the V segment lost 1 base, leaving 2 bases of the junction unmatched. There are 14 residues in the CDR3. The CDR3 sequence: CASSEVQGYTEAFF. In DNA, the CDR3 is TGTGCCAGCAGTGAAGTACAGGGGTACACTGAAGCTTTCTTT.

The chain links TRBV5-8 to TRBJ2-5; possibly TRBD2 for D (6 bases). Looked up from germline, CDR1 is SGHTS and CDR2 is YDEGEE. CDR3 size: 15 residues. V was shortened by 6 bases and J by 1 base, with 16 bases between the two germline ends. The CDR3 spells CASKTPEGPQETQYF. The CDR3 DNA reads as TGTGCCAGCAAGACCCCGGAGGGGCCCCAAGAGACCCAGTACTTC.

The rearrangement links TRBV6-5 to TRBJ2-7; a weak D match, TRBD1 (6 bases). The germline CDR1 and CDR2 sequences are MNHEY and SVGAGI. The CDR3 consists of 13 residues. V was trimmed by 6 bases and J by 0 bases, leaving 9 bases between them. The CDR3 sequence is CASRKDSSYEQYF. The CDR3 DNA follows: TGTGCCAGCAGAAAGGACAGCTCCTACGAGCAGTACTTC.